This T cell receptor beta chain stems from a study of blood T cell repertoires in COVID-19. Study-wide context: T cells, B-cell-depleted T cells, or PBMCs supplied cDNA or gDNA.

CDR1 is KGHSH, CDR2 LQKENI, per germline. The CDR3 extends over 16 amino acids. V lost 1 base and J lost 4, with 14 bases in between. Everyone who took part was about 18 to 90 years old, and they came from about two dozen US areas. Assignment of participants to cohorts was predicated upon participant-reported clinical history. Authors' analysis steps: The authors estimated nucleated cell counts from reference gene primer amplification. Here immunoSEQ multiplex PCR was the method, and the copy in TCRdb shows in-frame clones only, minus some. V and J calls and clone size follow that table, whereas D and trimming were derived from the DNA. Of some 380,000 clones in the sample, roughly 86% were seen once.

V and J are TRBV18 and TRBJ1-3, with D uncertain. The sequence derives from a middle-aged woman with acute COVID-19. The sequencing input was PBMCs or T cells enriched from blood (not recorded which). In DNA, the CDR3 is TGTGCCAGCTCACCACAGGTGGCTGGAGACGGAAACACCATATATTTT. The encoded protein is CASSPQVAGDGNTIYF.